Included here is one TCR beta chain sequence, with context. The table lists this clone with a count of one. The antigen this receptor binds is unknown. Base qualities were left out, and no much larger clone turns up one base away. CDR1 and CDR2 (MGHRA, YSYEKL) derive from the germline V gene. The CDR3 holds 15 amino acids from the cysteine to the phenylalanine. Solely the CDR3 DNA is kept, with 45 bases framed from the first base. V is clipped by 4 bases and J by 10 bases, and the sequence between their germline boundaries is 20 bases long. The data are from a study of shared clonotypes between healthy human individuals (dated by TCRdb to 2020 to 2022). Notes on the research overall: Two women and a few men aged 18 to 49 years were included in the cohort. For each donor, CD4 naive and CD4 memory were each given three plates, CD8 naive was given two plates, and CD8 memory was given one plate. To estimate repertoire size and how much clonotypes are shared between individuals, the study performed deep sequencing of blood TCR repertoires from roughly five healthy adults. To increase sequencing depth and limit assay-specific biases, TCR repertoire library preparation and sequencing were carried out by different laboratories using diverse techniques. Each donor's leukapheresis produced roughly between roughly 0.85 and 9 billion PBMCs.

The study at large found these results: Across several donors, 5% to 6% of naive CD4, approximately 3.6% of naive CD8, about 2% of memory CD4, and about 0.44% of memory CD8 clonotypes were shared. Compared with non-shared clonotypes, the clonotypes found in all four sorted-subset donors had higher generation probabilities. Incomplete sequencing was indicated by rarefaction of sorted-subset datasets, despite the large sequencing depth. Because the study included only a small number of donors, the genetic and exposure-history diversity represented was limited. Naive subsets generally had larger estimated clonotype richness than memory subsets did. Sampling was limited to blood, and TCR repertoires in tissue likely differ from TCR repertoires in blood. Pairwise subsampling led to the expectation that sequencing depth would affect the degree of clonotype sharing among donors.

The donors were healthy, HIV-negative adults who had no recently reported acute infections or vaccinations. All donors were Caucasian adults living in Nashville, Tennessee, USA. CD4+ T cells were enriched by magnetic negative selection; naive cells were then positively selected on CD45RA, and the negative fraction formed the memory subset. After blood collection by leukapheresis, PBMCs were isolated using Ficoll-Histopaque density gradient centrifugation and then cryopreserved in the vapor phase of liquid nitrogen. Purity and quantity of every magnetically sorted T cell population were checked by analytical flow cytometry. Genomic DNA was isolated from each sorted fraction and quantified by UV absorbance on a Nanodrop 2000c. TCR CDR3 regions were amplified from genomic DNA by multiplex PCR using the deep immunoSEQ assay. Extracted genomic DNA from each cell subset was spread evenly across all wells of several immunoSEQ 96-well plates, with each plate serving as a replicate. For sorted subsets, around 200 ng genomic DNA, equal to some 28,000 T cell genomes, was loaded into each replicate PCR. The purified libraries were quantified using a Qubit 3.0 fluorometer, sized with a Bioanalyzer 2100, and then quantified again using the KAPA Library Quantification kit. Each immunoSEQ 96-well plate was sequenced on its own single-read 150-cycle Illumina NextSeq 550 flow cell. In the original analysis: The immunoSEQ output contained only junctional sequences without quality scores, so filtering could not match that applied to full-length reads. Sequences were annotated with PyIR, a Python wrapper for IgBLAST v1.9, and V/J genes and CDR3 were assigned using IMGT germline references. Reads were removed for weak V/J assignments (E-value above 1e-6), missing CDR3, stop codons, out-of-frame junctions, or ambiguous translated residues. V3J clonotypes were defined as sequences sharing the same inferred V gene, J gene, and CDR3 amino acid sequence. The percentage overlap between two repertoires was calculated by dividing the number of shared unique clonotypes by the size of the smaller repertoire. Richness of each repertoire was evaluated using RTK rarefaction, the Chao1 estimator, and Recon v2.1 estimates of unobserved clonotypes. For all TCRbeta clonotypes obtained by the gDNA method from several donors, generation probabilities were computed with OLGA. Here the immuneACCESS table is served through TCRdb, limited to in-frame sequences with V and J called. Missing clones are a known gap in these copies; in checked studies unresolved V genes cover under half, and the rest lacks a known reason. V and J calls and clone size are those listed in that table; D and trimming were worked out from the DNA. Within this sample are roughly 1 million clones, with 75% of them counted one time only. The ten largest clones take up around 1.4% of the sample.

The V gene is TRBV4-1 and the J gene is TRBJ1-5; D gene: possibly TRBD1, on 5 matching bases. The sequenced sample consisted of memory CD4+ T cells sorted from blood. Explained via the paper, the cell subset or site label denotes: CD45RA-negative fraction. The receptor was derived from a man aged 18 to 35 in good health. CDR3 loop: CASSRGGSGPEPQHF. The DNA sequence follows: TGCGCCAGCAGCCGCGGAGGGTCAGGGCCGGAACCCCAGCATTTT.